The entry that follows covers one T cell receptor beta chain sequence. Any history of autoimmune disease or systemic immunosuppression disqualified patients. Here immunoSEQ multiplex PCR was the method, and the copy in TCRdb shows in-frame clones only, minus some. The sample yields tens of thousands of clones, about 88% seen once. The sample originates from a study of OX40 agonist ivuxolimab in advanced cancers. The CDR3 covers 16 residues. The V end was cut by 3 bases, the J end by 0 bases, with 9 bases between. Germline loops: CDR1 SGHVS, CDR2 FQNEAQ. This sample comprised CD4+ or CD8+ T cells sorted from blood, obtained in a trial of the OX40 agonist ivuxolimab. This clonotype was obtained from an adult with an advanced solid tumor such as melanoma, head and neck, liver or kidney cancer. This chain uses TRBV7-8 with TRBJ1-6, with a possible D match to TRBD1 (6 bases). The CDR3 DNA follows: TGTGCCAGCAGCTTCGGACAGAGCTCCTATAATTCACCCCTCCACTTT. Amino acid sequence: CASSFGQSSYNSPLHF.